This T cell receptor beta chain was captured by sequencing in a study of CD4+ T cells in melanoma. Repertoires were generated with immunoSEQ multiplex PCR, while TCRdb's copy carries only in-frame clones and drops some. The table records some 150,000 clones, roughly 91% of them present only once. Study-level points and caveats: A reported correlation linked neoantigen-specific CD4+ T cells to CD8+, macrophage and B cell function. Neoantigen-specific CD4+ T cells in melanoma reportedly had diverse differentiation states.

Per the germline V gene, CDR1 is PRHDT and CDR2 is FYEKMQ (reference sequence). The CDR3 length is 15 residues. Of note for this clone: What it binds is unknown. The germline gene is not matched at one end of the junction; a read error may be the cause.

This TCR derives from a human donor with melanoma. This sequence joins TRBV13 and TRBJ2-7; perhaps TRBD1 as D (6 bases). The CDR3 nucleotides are TGTGCCAGCTGCTTCAGGGGAAGGAGCTCCTACGAGCAGTACTTC. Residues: CASCFRGRSSYEQYF.